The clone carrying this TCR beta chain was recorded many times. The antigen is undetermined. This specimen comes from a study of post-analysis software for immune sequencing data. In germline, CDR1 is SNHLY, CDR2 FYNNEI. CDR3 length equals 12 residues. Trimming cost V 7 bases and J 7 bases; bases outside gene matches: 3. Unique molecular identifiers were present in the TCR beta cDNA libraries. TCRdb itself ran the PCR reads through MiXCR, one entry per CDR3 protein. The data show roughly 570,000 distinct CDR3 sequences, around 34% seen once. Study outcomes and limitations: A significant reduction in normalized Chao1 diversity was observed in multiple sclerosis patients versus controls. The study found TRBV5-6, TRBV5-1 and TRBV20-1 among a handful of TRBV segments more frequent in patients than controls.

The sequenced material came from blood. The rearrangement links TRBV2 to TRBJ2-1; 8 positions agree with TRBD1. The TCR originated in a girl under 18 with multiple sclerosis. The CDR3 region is CASTDRANEQFF. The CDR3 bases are TGTGCCAGCACGGACAGGGCGAATGAGCAGTTCTTC.